This T cell receptor beta chain was recorded in a study of cytomegalovirus exposure and HLA in healthy donors. This PCR relied on a set of 60 Vbeta primers and 13 Jbeta primers. Sequencing used immunoSEQ multiplex PCR; TCRdb keeps in-frame clones, though not all of them. The table records about 160,000 clones, 65% to 85% of them present only once. Trimming cost V 9 bases and J 6 bases, with 11 bases left between them. The germline CDR1 and CDR2 sequences are MNHEY and SMNVEV (reference sequence). The CDR3 is 11 residues long. Specimen: PBMCs. The source of this sequence is a man aged 45-65 years in good health and CMV-seropositive. The chain recombines TRBV27 with TRBJ1-1; D may be TRBD1 (6 bases). The DNA for the CDR3 is TGTGCCAGTACAGGGAGGGCTGAAGCTTTCTTT. Residues: CASTGRAEAFF.